This T cell receptor beta chain stems from a study of early T cells in non-severe SARS-CoV-2 infection. Unique molecular identifiers tagged individual cDNA molecules. TCRdb re-derived calls from the 5' RACE reads in MiXCR, one entry per CDR3 protein. The sample contains fewer than 30,000 distinct CDR3 sequences, 5% to 6.5% of which appear only once. At least ten counts were recorded for this clonotype. Its antigen remains unknown. Germline assignment: CDR1 SGDLS and CDR2 YYNGEE. With 0 bases removed from V and 5 bases from J, the gap between germline ends came to 6 bases. The CDR3 is 14 amino acids. Study results and caveats: Matching with VDJdb favored anti-spike CD8 responses (missing private and CD4 specificities).

Material for sequencing was whole blood. The TCR originated in an adult who was a healthcare worker with PCR-confirmed SARS-CoV-2 infection or an uninfected control (not recorded which). The rearrangement uses TRBV9 and TRBJ1-6; tentatively, D is TRBD1 (5 bases). This CDR3 reads CASSVEQDNSPLHF. The CDR3 DNA is TGTGCCAGCAGCGTAGAACAGGATAATTCACCCCTCCACTTT.